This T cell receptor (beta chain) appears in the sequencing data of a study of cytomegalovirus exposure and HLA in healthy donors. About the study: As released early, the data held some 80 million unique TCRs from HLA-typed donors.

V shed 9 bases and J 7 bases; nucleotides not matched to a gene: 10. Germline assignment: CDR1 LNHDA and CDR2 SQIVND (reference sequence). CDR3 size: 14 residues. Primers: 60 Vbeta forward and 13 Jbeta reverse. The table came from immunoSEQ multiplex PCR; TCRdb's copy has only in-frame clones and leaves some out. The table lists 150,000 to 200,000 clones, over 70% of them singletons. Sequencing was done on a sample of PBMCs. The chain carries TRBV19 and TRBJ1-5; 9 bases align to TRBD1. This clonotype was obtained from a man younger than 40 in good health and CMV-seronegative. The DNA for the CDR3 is TGTGCCAGCGGGACAGGGCTTGGGGGGCAGCCCCAGCATTTT. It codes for CASGTGLGGQPQHF.